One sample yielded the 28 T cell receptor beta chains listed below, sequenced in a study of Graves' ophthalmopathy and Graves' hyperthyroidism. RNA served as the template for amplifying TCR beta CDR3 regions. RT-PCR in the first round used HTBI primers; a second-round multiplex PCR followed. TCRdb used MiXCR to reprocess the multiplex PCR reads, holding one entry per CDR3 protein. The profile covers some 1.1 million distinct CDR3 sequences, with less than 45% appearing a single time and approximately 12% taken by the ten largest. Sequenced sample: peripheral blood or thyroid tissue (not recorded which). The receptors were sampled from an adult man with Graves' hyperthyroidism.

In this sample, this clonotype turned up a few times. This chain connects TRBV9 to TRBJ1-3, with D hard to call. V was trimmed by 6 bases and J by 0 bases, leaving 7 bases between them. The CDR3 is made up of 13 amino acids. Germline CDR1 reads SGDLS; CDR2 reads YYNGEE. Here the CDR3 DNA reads TGTGCCAGCAAGGGCCACTCTGGAAACACCATATATTTT. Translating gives CASKGHSGNTIYF.

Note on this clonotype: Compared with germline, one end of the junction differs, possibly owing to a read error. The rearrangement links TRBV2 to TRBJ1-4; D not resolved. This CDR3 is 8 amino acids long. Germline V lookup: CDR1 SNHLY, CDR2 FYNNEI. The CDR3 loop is CASSKLVF. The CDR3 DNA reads TGTGCCAGCAGCAAACTGGTTTTT.

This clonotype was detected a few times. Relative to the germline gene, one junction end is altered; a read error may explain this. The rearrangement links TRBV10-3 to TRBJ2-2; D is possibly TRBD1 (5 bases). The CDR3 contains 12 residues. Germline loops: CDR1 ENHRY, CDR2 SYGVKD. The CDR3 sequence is CALRADTGELFF. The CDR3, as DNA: TGTGCCCTCAGGGCGGACACCGGGGAGCTGTTTTTT.

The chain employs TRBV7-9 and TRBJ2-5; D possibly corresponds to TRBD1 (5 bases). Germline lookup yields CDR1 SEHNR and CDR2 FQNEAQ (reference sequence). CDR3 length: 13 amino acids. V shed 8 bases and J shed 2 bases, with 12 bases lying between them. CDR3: CASEAGLQETQYF. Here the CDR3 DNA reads TGTGCCAGCGAGGCAGGGTTACAAGAGACCCAGTACTTC.

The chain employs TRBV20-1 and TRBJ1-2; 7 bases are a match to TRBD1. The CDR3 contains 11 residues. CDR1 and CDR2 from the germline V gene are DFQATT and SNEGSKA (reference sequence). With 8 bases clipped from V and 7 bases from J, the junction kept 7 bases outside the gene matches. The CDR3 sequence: CSTQGTGGYTF. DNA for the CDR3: TGCAGTACACAGGGGACTGGTGGCTACACCTTC.

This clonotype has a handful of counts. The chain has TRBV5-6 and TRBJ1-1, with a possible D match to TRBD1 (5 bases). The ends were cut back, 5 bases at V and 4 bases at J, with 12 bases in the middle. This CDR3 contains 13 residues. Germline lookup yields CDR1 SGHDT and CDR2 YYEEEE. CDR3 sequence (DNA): TGTGCCAGCAGGCTCAGGGCGGCCACTGAAGCTTTCTTT. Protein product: CASRLRAATEAFF.

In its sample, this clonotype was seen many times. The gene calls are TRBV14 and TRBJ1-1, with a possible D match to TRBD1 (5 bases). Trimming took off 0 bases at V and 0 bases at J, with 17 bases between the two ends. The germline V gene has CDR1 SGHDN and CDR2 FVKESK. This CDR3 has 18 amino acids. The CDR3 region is CASSQEGAYSLMNTEAFF. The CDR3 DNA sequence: TGTGCCAGCAGCCAAGAAGGGGCTTACTCCCTTATGAACACTGAAGCTTTCTTT.

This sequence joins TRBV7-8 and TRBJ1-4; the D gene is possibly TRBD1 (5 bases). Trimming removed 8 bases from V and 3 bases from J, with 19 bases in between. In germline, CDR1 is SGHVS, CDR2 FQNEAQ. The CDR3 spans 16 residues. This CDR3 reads CASSPRNRSPNEKLFF. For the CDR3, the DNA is TGTGCCAGCTCACCACGGAACAGGAGTCCTAATGAAAAACTGTTTTTT.

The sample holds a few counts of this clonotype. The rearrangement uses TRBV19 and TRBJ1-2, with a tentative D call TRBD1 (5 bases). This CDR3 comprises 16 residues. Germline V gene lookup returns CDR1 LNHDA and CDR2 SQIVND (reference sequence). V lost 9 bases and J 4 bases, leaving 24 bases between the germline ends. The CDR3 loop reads CASSYTAGRIFYGYTF. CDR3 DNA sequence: TGTGCCAGCAGTTACACTGCGGGGCGCATATTCTATGGCTACACCTTC. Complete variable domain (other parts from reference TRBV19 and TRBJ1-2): DGGITQSPKYLFRKEGQNVTLSCEQNLNHDAMYWYRQDPGQGLRLIYYSQIVNDFQKGDIAEGYSVSREKKESFPLTVTSAQKNPTAFYLCASSYTAGRIFYGYTFGSGTRLTVV.

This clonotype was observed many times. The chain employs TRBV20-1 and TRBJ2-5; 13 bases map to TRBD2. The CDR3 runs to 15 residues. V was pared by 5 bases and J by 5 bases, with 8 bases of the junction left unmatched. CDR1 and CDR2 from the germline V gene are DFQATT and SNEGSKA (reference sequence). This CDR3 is CSAPRLAGGLETQYF. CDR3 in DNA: TGCAGTGCTCCTAGACTAGCGGGAGGCCTTGAGACCCAGTACTTC.

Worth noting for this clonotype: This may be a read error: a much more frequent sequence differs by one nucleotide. CDR3 coding DNA: TGCGCCAGCAGCCCAAAACAGGGGATAAACACTGAAGCTTTCTTT. Translated: CASSPKQGINTEAFF. The rearrangement uses TRBV5-1 and TRBJ1-1; 7 bases are a match to TRBD1. CDR3 length equals 15 residues. In germline, CDR1 is SGHRS, CDR2 YFSETQ. V shed 4 bases, J shed 2 bases, and the junction held 8 bases outside the gene matches.

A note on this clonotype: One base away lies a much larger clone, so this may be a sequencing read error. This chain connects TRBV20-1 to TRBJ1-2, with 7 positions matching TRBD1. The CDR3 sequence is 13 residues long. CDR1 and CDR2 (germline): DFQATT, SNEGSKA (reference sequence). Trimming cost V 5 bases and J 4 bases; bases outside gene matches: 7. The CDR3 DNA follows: TGCAGTGCTGCCAAAGGGACAGCCTATGGCTACACCTTC. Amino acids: CSAAKGTAYGYTF.

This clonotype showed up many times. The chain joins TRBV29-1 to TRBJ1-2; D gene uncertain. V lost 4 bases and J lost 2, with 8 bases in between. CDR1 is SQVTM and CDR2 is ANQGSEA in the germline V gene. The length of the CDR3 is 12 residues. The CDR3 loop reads CSVVALNYGYTF. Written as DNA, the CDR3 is TGCAGCGTTGTAGCCCTCAACTATGGCTACACCTTC.

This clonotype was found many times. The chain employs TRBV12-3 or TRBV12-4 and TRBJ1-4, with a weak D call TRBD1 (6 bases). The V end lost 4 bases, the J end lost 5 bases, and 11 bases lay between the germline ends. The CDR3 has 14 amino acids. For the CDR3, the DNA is TGTGCCAGCAGTTCCCGGACAGCGAATGAAAAACTGTTTTTT. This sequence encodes CASSSRTANEKLFF.

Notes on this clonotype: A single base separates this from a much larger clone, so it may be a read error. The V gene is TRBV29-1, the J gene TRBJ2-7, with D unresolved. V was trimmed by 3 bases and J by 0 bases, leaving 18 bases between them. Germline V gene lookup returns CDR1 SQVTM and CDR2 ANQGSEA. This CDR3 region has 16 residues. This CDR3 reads CSVDPRRDTYSYEQYF. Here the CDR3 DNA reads TGCAGCGTTGACCCCCGACGCGACACTTACTCCTACGAGCAGTACTTC.

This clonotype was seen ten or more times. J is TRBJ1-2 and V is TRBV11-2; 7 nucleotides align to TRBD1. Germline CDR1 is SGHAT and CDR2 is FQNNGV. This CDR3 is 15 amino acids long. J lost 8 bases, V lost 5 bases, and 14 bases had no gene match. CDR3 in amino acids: CASSVGTAWDEGYTF. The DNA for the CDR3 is TGTGCCAGCAGCGTTGGGACAGCTTGGGATGAAGGCTACACCTTC.

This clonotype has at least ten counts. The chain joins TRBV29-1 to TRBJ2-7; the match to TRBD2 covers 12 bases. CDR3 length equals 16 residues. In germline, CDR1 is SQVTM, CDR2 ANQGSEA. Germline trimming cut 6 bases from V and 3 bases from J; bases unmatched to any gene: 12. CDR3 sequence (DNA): TGCAGCGTGTCAAGGCTAGCGGGAGGGCCGGTCTACGAGCAGTACTTC. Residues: CSVSRLAGGPVYEQYF.

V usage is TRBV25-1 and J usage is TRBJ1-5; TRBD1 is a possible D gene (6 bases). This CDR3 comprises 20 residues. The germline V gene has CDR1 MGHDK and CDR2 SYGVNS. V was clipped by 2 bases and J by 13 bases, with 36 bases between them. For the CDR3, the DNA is TGTGCCAGCAGTGAACCCCAGGGGTCTGGAAACACCATCTGGGTACTGGCACAGCATTTT. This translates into CASSEPQGSGNTIWVLAQHF.

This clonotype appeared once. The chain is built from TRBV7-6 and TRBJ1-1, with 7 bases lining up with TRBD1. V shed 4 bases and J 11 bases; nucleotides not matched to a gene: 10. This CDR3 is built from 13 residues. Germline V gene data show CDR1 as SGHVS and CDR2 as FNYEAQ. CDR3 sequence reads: CASSSSQGDLAFF. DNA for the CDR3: TGTGCCAGCAGCTCCTCGCAGGGGGATTTGGCTTTCTTT.

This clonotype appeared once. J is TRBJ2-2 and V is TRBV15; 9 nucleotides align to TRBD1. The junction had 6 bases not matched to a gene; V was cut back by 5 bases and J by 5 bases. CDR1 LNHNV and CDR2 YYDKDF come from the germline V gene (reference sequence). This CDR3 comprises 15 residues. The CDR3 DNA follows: TGTGCCACCAGCGGGGGACAGGGAGAGACCGGGGAGCTGTTTTTT. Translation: CATSGGQGETGELFF.

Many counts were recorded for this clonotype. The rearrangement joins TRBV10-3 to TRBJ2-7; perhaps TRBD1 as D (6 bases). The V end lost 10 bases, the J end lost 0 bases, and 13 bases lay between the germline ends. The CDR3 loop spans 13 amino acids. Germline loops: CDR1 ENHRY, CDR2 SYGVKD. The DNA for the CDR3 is TGTGCCACCCGTCAAGGGGGCTCCTACGAGCAGTACTTC. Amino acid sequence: CATRQGGSYEQYF.

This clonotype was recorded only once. The CDR3: CASSSSDYGYTF. CDR3 sequence (DNA): TGTGCCAGCAGCTCCTCTGACTATGGCTACACCTTC. This chain connects TRBV7-2 to TRBJ1-2; no clear D. The CDR3 loop spans 12 amino acids. The V and J ends lost 4 bases and 3 bases respectively, with 6 bases between them. The germline V gene encodes CDR1 SGHTA and CDR2 FQGNSA.

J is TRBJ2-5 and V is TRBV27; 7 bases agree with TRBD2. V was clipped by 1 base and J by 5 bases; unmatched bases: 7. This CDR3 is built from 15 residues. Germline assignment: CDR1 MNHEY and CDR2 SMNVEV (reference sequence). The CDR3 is CASSLYAGVWETQYF. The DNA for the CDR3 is TGTGCCAGCAGTTTATACGCGGGAGTCTGGGAGACCCAGTACTTC.

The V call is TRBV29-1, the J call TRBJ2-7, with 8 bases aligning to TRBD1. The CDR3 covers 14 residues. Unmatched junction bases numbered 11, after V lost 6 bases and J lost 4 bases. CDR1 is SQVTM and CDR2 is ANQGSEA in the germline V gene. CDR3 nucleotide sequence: TGCAGCGTCGGGACAGGATCTCGGGAGTACGAGCAGTACTTC. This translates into CSVGTGSREYEQYF.

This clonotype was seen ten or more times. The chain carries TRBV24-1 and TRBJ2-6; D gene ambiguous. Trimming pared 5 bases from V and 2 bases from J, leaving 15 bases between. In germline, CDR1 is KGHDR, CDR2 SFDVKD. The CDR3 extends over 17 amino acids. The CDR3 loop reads CATSGKKEKAGANVLTF. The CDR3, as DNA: TGTGCCACCAGTGGAAAAAAAGAAAAGGCTGGGGCCAACGTCCTGACTTTC.

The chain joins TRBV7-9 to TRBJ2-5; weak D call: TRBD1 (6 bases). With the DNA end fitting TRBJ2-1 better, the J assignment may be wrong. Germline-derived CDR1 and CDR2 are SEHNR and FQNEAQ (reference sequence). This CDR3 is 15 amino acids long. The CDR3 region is CASSPGTFANNEQFF. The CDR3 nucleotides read TGTGCCAGCAGCCCTGGGACATTCGCGAACAATGAGCAGTTCTTC.

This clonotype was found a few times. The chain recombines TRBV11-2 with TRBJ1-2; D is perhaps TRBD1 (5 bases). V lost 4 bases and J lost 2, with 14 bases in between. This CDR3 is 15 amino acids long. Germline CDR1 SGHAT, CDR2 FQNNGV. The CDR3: CASSSQATDNYGYTF. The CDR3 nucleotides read TGTGCCAGCAGCTCACAAGCGACAGACAACTATGGCTACACCTTC.

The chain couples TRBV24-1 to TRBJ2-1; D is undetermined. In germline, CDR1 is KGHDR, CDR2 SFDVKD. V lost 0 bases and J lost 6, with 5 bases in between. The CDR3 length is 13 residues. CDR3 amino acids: CATSDLHGNEQFF. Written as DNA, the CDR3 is TGTGCCACCAGTGATTTGCATGGCAATGAGCAGTTCTTC.